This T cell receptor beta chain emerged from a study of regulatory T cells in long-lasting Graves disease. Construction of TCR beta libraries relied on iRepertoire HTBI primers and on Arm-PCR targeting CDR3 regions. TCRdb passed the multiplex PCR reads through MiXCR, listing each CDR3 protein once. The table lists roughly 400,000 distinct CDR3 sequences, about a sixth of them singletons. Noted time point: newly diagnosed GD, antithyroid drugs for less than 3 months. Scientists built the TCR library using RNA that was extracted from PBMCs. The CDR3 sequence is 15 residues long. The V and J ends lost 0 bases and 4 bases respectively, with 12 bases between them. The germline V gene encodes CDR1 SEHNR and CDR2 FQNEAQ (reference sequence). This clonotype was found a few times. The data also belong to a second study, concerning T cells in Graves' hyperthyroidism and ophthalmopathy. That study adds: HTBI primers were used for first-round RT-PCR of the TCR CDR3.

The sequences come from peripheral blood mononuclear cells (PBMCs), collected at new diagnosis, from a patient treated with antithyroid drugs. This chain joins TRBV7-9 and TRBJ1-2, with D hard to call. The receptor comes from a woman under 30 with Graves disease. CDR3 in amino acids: CASSLAADSFYGYTF. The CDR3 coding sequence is TGTGCCAGCAGCTTAGCGGCAGATTCCTTCTATGGCTACACCTTC.